This TCR beta chain was recovered during a study of cytomegalovirus exposure and HLA in healthy donors (dated by TCRdb to between 2016 and 2019). Concerning the study at large: According to an earlier analysis of 450 to 650 of the donors, some 180 million T cells yielded 100 million or so unique TCR beta sequences and less than 300 Gb of sequence data. An early release that covered about 640 HLA-typed donors contained approximately 300 gigabases of sequencing data and tens of millions of unique TCR sequences. Of the roughly 400 genotyped donors, approximately 83% fell in the genetic ancestry cluster associated with self-reported Caucasian donors. The study aimed to test whether signatures of past pathogen exposure could be identified by cataloging public T cell receptors. Using immunosequencing, the study profiled T cell repertoires from 500 to 800 subjects and related those repertoires to cytomegalovirus serostatus. In addition to the first cohort of approximately 670 subjects, a separate validation cohort of approximately 110 different subjects was used. High-throughput TCR immunosequencing, statistical association of individual TCRs with disease status, and machine learning were combined to predict cytomegalovirus infection status. In a later analysis, previously published TCR beta repertoires from fewer than 750 donors were re-analyzed and high-resolution HLA genotyping was added so that TCR occurrence patterns could be studied. Rather than drawing on any new phenotypic data, the later analysis identified candidate immune exposures from TCR beta sequences and the way those sequences occurred across donors. To decide whether each TCR beta V gene segment behaved as functional or pseudogenic, an earlier analysis of some 570 of the donors relied on high-throughput TCR beta sequencing. Donor age, sex, ethnicity and CMV serostatus were collected together with the repertoire data. A later genetic analysis used genome-wide SNP genotypes for about three fifths of the 666 donors, treating that subset as a discovery cohort. All discovery cohort repertoires had been generated using a single sequencing platform. Both class I and class II loci were covered by HLA typing, at four-digit resolution. The number of typed donors differed by locus: about 620-630 for A, B, C, DRB1 and DQB1; 522 for DQA1; 600 to 610 for DPA1; and roughly 450 for DPB1. A few DR-DQ haplotypes were handled as single units for association and clustering because linkage in the cohort was strong. Across 300 to 400 genotyped donors of the cohort, an average of about 220,000 unique TCR beta nucleotide sequences per donor were sequenced, and 15% to 20% of those sequences were non-productive.

General conclusions and limits of the study: In a later analysis, HLA-associated TCR beta chains showed more clonal expansion and lower generation probabilities than non-associated chains that were equally common. A later analysis found that TCR association rates varied across HLA loci, with DRB1 alleles showing the most associated TCRs and HLA-C alleles the fewest. Across donors, most TCR sequences were observed very rarely, whereas some public TCRs were present in many individuals. At a false discovery rate of 0.05, a later analysis linked around 17,000 TCR beta sequences to specific HLA alleles. According to a later analysis, most CMV-associated TCR beta chains appeared to be HLA-restricted, and the HLA associations seemed to be driven largely by CMV exposure. The sequencing pipeline was judged likely to have produced a cluster of highly shared sequence variants as a technical artifact. In the study, some 180 TCR beta chains were listed as associated with cytomegalovirus. The cohort was sequenced for TCR beta chains only, and without alpha or paired-chain data the features that could be detected were limited. In vitro tests confirmed that a few of the cytomegalovirus-associated TCR beta chains recognize cytomegalovirus antigens. Sequencing depth was assumed to be roughly uniform across donors in the presence/absence analyses, though that assumption may not hold. Because counts were too low, about 15 rarely observed V segments, including chromosome 9 orphons, were left out of the earlier analysis of 587 of the donors. The authors suggested that the approach could potentially be extended to other disease states and immunological phenotypes. Linkage disequilibrium might explain the correlated functional status among segregating V segments, but an unknown experimental factor could not be excluded. In both the original and validation cohorts, the classifier was reported to diagnose cytomegalovirus status with high specificity and sensitivity. An earlier analysis of approximately 570 of the donors showed that most TCR beta V segments appeared in productive rearrangements either about 87% or about 30% of the time, which broadly matched IMGT annotations. A further reported finding was that TCR beta sequences accurately predicted the HLA-A and HLA-B alleles for most subjects in the first cohort. In a later analysis, several top co-occurrence clusters were reported to appear linked to parvovirus B19, influenza, CMV and Epstein-Barr virus. Strong co-occurrence of HLA alleles, especially DR and DQ, made assigning TCR associations to individual alleles difficult. A later genetic analysis associated a missense DCLRE1C variant with V-gene and J-gene trimming of TCR beta chains, and an independent cohort replicated the association. Because HLA typing was missing for some donors at each locus, association tests included only the typed subset. Immune exposure information for the cohort was limited to CMV serostatus. Compared with the approximately 600-donor mean, donors in an Asian-associated ancestry cluster had fewer N-insertions in productive TCRs, according to a later genetic analysis.

Receptors were amplified or captured by the immunoSEQ multiplex PCR assay. For the multiplex PCR, a mixture combining 60 forward primers for TCR Vbeta segments and 13 reverse primers for TCR Jbeta segments was used. Amplification of the CDR3 region of rearranged TCR beta genes was performed with a multiplex PCR assay on genomic DNA. On the Illumina HiSeq System, the amplified TCR beta libraries were sequenced as 87-base-pair reads. The original methods were these. In a later analysis, some 80 million unique TCR beta chains were counted across the 650 to 700 repertoires, and roughly 9.9 million of these chains were shared by at least two donors. Raw reads were error-corrected and collapsed into unique sequences with a nearest-neighbor algorithm that merged closely related sequences to remove PCR and sequencing errors. CDR3 sequences were aligned to IMGT reference sequences to assign V, D and J gene segments. For a sequence to be retained, at least a six-nucleotide match to both a V gene segment and a J gene segment was required. Rearrangements were classified as productive when the CDR3 lacked stop codons and remained in frame with V and J, and all other rearrangements were classified as non-productive. CDR3 was defined by IMGT convention, running from the second conserved V-encoded cysteine to the conserved J-encoded phenylalanine. The earlier analysis of approximately 590 of the donors excluded any sequence lacking an unambiguous match to a single V gene segment. An earlier analysis of 450 to 650 of the donors called V segments functional above 56.7% productive rearrangements and segregating when the between-donor standard deviation exceeded 5%. To diagnose cytomegalovirus status from the catalog of TCR beta chain sequences, a statistical classification framework was built. V and J gene assignment, in a later analysis, came from comparing TCR nucleotide sequences with IMGT/GENE-DB human TR gene sequences. In a later analysis, CDR3 sequences and most-parsimonious VDJ recombination scenarios were assigned using the TCRdist pipeline. In a later analysis, every TCR beta chain was defined by the combination of its CDR3 amino acid sequence and its V-gene family, and reads without a unique V-gene family were dropped. In a later analysis, approximately 640 highly shared, low-generation-probability nucleotide sequences were removed to address suspected cross-contamination and a sequencing artifact. A later analysis calculated a clonal expansion index for each public chain from normalized within-repertoire ranks of inferred template counts. In a later analysis, generation probabilities were computed using a VDJ recombination model fitted to out-of-frame rearrangements, and the results were checked against IGoR. In a later analysis, hypergeometric tests were used to score TCR-TCR, TCR-HLA and TCR-CMV co-occurrence, with a repertoire-size bias correction applied to TCR pairs. In a later analysis, false discovery rates were estimated by permuting HLA or CMV assignments 20 times. In a later analysis, co-occurring TCRs were grouped with DBSCAN, and TCRdist sequence similarity was added when clustering was performed within HLA-allele-positive subsets. Repertoires with fewer than 30,000 or more than 120,000 public chains were left out of co-occurrence clustering, as were about five repertoires with anomalous nucleotide sharing. TCRdb stores this immuneACCESS table with in-frame sequences only. Part of the clones is absent; in the studies checked, under half of the shortfall reflects unresolved V genes, and no reason is known for the rest. V, J and clone size were drawn from that table, and D and trimming were deduced from the DNA. Present in this sample are fewer than 250,000 clones, approximately 80% of which were seen just once. Roughly 16% of the sample is taken by the ten largest.

In total, roughly 670 healthy bone marrow donors made up the cohort. All cohort members were sampled while nominally healthy, although unrecorded immune exposures were likely present. The donor was CMV seronegative and belonged to the group of more than 300 seronegative cohort members. A peripheral blood sample was provided by each donor, and peripheral blood mononuclear cells were used for TCR beta sequencing. Genomic DNA extraction from the blood cell samples was performed with the Qiagen DNeasy Blood Extraction Kit. This clone was detected only once. Its antigen is unknown. Per-nucleotide qualities are absent, and no much larger clonotype sits a single base away. Sample: PBMCs. This receptor was obtained from a middle-aged man in good health and CMV-seronegative.

The CDR3 corresponds to CASSLREGPYEQYF. The DNA reads as follows: TGTGCCAGCAGTTTAAGGGAGGGCCCCTACGAGCAGTACTTC. The V and J segments used are TRBV27 and TRBJ2-5; a stretch of 7 junction bases matches TRBD2. The J call could be wrong; TRBJ2-7 is a better fit for the DNA end. The CDR3 goes from the cysteine to the phenylalanine over 14 residues. The DNA shown is the 42-base CDR3, in frame from base 1. CDR1 and CDR2, per the germline V gene (reference sequence), are MNHEY and SMNVEV.